The 14 T cell receptor beta chains reported below all come from one sample, sequenced in a study of CD8+ T cells in alopecia areata. Once RNA had been extracted, it was reverse transcribed into cDNA to act as the sequencing template. Generated by immunoSEQ multiplex PCR, the TCRdb table keeps only in-frame clones and is missing some. Listed for the sample are about 300,000 clones, none seen a single time. Pooled cutaneous lymph node cells were sorted using CD4, CD8alpha, NKG2D, NKG2ACE and other markers. The source material was CD4+ T cells sorted from a lymph node. The origin of the receptors is a C3H/HeJ mouse with alopecia areata. MHC haplotype of the strain: H2-k.

This clone has only a few counts. The gene symbols are mouse symbols. The missing CDR3 end, 4 residues past where the read stops, is filled in from the germline J gene. This chain links TRBV13-3 with TRBJ1-2; D call uncertain. The V end was cut by 1 base, the J end by 0 bases, with 4 bases between. This CDR3 is 13 amino acids long. Germline CDR1 and CDR2: NNHDY and SYVADS. This CDR3 is CASSDLANSDYTF. CDR3 bases read: TGTGCCAGCAGTGATTTGGCAAACTCC.

As for this clone: Gene labels here are mouse ones. The read comes to an end 4 residues before the CDR3 does, leaving the germline J gene to fill in the end. Other DNA sequences in the sample encode the same CDR3. V usage is TRBV31 and J usage is TRBJ2-3; D is undetermined. CDR1 is GKSSPN and CDR2 is SITVG in the germline V gene. V lost 0 bases and J lost 0, with 7 bases in between. This CDR3 is 14 amino acids long. CDR3 protein: CAWSLSGSAETLYF. The CDR3 bases that were read are TGTGCCTGGAGTCTATCAGGCAGTGCAGAA.

This clone has more than one count but fewer than ten. Mouse gene names and germline throughout. The CDR3 extends 4 residues past the end of the read, so its final part is completed from the germline J gene. V is TRBV13-1 and J is TRBJ2-4; 10 bases align to TRBD2. This CDR3 is 14 amino acids long. J lost 3 bases, V lost 4 bases, and 2 bases had no gene match. Germline V lookup: CDR1 NSHNY, CDR2 SYGAGN. The CDR3 DNA, read in part, is TGTGCCAGCAGTCGACTGGGGGGCCAAAAC. This codes for CASSRLGGQN. The full CDR3 is CASSRLGGQNTLYF.

In its sample, this clone was seen a few times. The gene names given are mouse names. The observed sequence ends 4 residues before the CDR3 terminus, with the missing tail filled in from the germline J gene. Distinct nucleotide sequences in the sample also encode this CDR3. V gene TRBV19 combines with J gene TRBJ2-1; TRBD2 matches 12 bases. CDR1 FNHDT and CDR2 SITEND come from the germline V gene (reference sequence). The CDR3 is 15 residues long. Losses at the gene ends were 5 bases for V and 3 bases for J; bases not matched to a gene: 3. CDR3 loop: CASSRGLGGYAEQFF. The covered CDR3 bases are TGTGCCAGCAGCCGGGGACTGGGGGGCTATGCT.

A note on this clone: Gene and germline names: mouse. Read sequence stops 4 residues before the CDR3 end, and the germline J gene provides the missing end. The J gene is TRBJ2-3, the V gene TRBV1, with TRBD2 matching 10 bases. Trimming at V came to 0 bases and at J to 4 bases, leaving 4 bases not matched to a gene. The CDR3 consists of 16 residues. Germline V gene sequence: CDR1 NSQYPW, CDR2 LRSPGD (reference sequence). Partial CDR3 DNA: TGCACCTGCAGTGCAGACTGGGGGGGCGCACCAGAA. It is translated as CTCSADWGGAPE. The CDR3 in full is CTCSADWGGAPETLYF.

In its sample, this clone was seen a few times. The listed genes are named as in mouse. The CDR3 end is not reached by the read, which stops 3 residues before it; the germline J gene fills it in. The rearrangement joins TRBV31 to TRBJ1-6; weak D call: TRBD1 (5 bases). TRBJ1-6 is reported as an ORF; its role is uncertain. Trimming took off 1 base at V and 5 bases at J, with 9 bases between the two ends. Germline CDR1 is GKSSPN and CDR2 is SITVG. The CDR3 extends over 14 amino acids. The sequenced CDR3 bases are TGTGCCTGGAGTCGGACAAAAAATAATTCGCCC. It specifies CAWSRTKNNSP. The full CDR3 sequence reads CAWSRTKNNSPLYF.

Notes on this clone: Gene names and germline match the mouse. With the read ending 4 residues before the CDR3 end, the germline J gene is used to fill in that end. This same CDR3 is encoded by further DNA sequences in the sample. This chain uses TRBV5 with TRBJ2-4, with D maybe TRBD1 (5 bases). Per the germline V gene, CDR1 is LGHNA and CDR2 is YNLKQL (reference sequence). This CDR3 has 13 amino acids. Trimming shortened V by 2 bases and J by 3 bases, and 6 bases separated the two germline ends. The part of the CDR3 DNA that was read is TGTGCCAGCAGCCAACAGGGCCAAAAC. Amino acid sequence: CASSQQGQN. The entire CDR3 protein is CASSQQGQNTLYF.

This clone was found a few times. These gene names are mouse names. Sequencing ends 4 residues short of the CDR3 end; the germline J gene provides the rest. V is TRBV19 and J is TRBJ2-3; 12 nucleotides align to TRBD2. The V gene's germline CDR1 is FNHDT and CDR2 SITEND (reference sequence). Trimming took 3 bases from V and 0 from J; bases not matched to a gene: 8. The CDR3 consists of 18 residues. CDR3 loop: CASSKRDWGDHSAETLYF. Partial CDR3 DNA: TGTGCCAGCAGTAAACGGGACTGGGGGGACCATAGTGCAGAA.

This clone showed up just a few times. Being one base from a much bigger clone, this may be a read error. The gene symbols are mouse symbols. The read terminates 4 residues ahead of where the CDR3 ends, so the germline J gene completes it. The sample has other DNA sequences that encode this CDR3 too. The genes are TRBV13-1 and TRBJ2-1, with TRBD2 matching 7 bases. Germline assignment: CDR1 NSHNY and CDR2 SYGAGN. CDR3 length: 14 residues. Trimming cost V 2 bases and J 3 bases; bases outside gene matches: 2. The CDR3 spells CASSEAGGYAEQFF. The part of the CDR3 DNA that was read is TGTGCCAGCAGTGAGGCTGGGGGCTATGCT.

This clone has more than one count but fewer than ten. These gene names are mouse names. This chain's CDR3 is CASSRAGQGTEQFF. The CDR3 DNA, read in part, is TGTGCTAGCAGTAGAGCGGGACAGGGAACT. The chain carries TRBV17 and TRBJ2-1; TRBD1 matches at 9 bases. Coverage ceases 4 residues before the CDR3 finishes, and the germline J gene fills in the end. The CDR3 contains 14 residues. Germline CDR1 MNHDT, CDR2 YYDKIL. Filled out from reference TRBV17 and TRBJ2-1, the complete variable domain reads DTTVKQNPRYKLARVGKPVNLICSQTMNHDTMYWYQKKPNQAPKLLLFYYDKILNREADTFEKFQSSRPNNSFCSLYIGSAGLEYSAMYLCASSRAGQGTEQFFGPGTRLTVL.

Comments on this clone: Gene names denote mouse genes. The CDR3 end is not reached by the read, which stops 4 residues before it; the germline J gene fills it in. The J gene is TRBJ2-1, the V gene TRBV13-3; weak D call: TRBD1 (5 bases). This CDR3 comprises 15 residues. Germline V gene data show CDR1 as NNHDY and CDR2 as SYVADS. Trimming stripped 0 bases from V and 0 bases from J, with 7 bases between. CDR3 DNA, as far as it was read: TGTGCCAGCAGTGATGGGACAATTAACTATGCT. Protein product: CASSDGTINYA. The complete CDR3 protein is CASSDGTINYAEQFF.

A few counts support this clone. The gene symbols are mouse symbols. Read sequence stops 4 residues before the CDR3 end, and the germline J gene provides the missing end. V and J are TRBV13-1 and TRBJ1-2; 7 bases agree with TRBD1. The J segment lost 4 bases and the V segment lost 0 bases, leaving 6 bases of the junction unmatched. The CDR3 has 15 amino acids. Germline CDR1 is NSHNY and CDR2 is SYGAGN. Partial CDR3 DNA: TGTGCCAGCAGTGATGGGAGGGGGCAGAGCTCC. This sequence encodes CASSDGRGQSS. The whole CDR3 reads CASSDGRGQSSDYTF.

Comment on this clone: A much larger clonotype is one base distant, so this may be a read error. The gene names given are mouse names. The read stops 4 residues short of the end of the CDR3; the missing end is completed from the germline J gene. At the DNA level, this CDR3 is encoded by other sequences in the same sample as well. The V call is TRBV13-3, the J call TRBJ2-3, with 7 bases lining up with TRBD2. The trim removed 4 bases at V and 1 base at J, leaving 0 bases unmatched. The CDR3 spans 13 residues. The germline V gene has CDR1 NNHDY and CDR2 SYVADS. The CDR3 DNA, read in part, is TGTGCCAGCAGTACTGGGGGTGCAGAA. Translation: CASSTGGAE. The full CDR3 is CASSTGGAETLYF.

This clone was observed a few times. Gene and germline names: mouse. From the germline J gene comes the end of the CDR3, since the read stops 4 residues before it. The gene calls are TRBV13-1 and TRBJ2-1; the match to TRBD1 covers 10 bases. The CDR3 spans 14 residues. Germline V gives CDR1 NSHNY, CDR2 SYGAGN. The sequenced CDR3 bases are TGTGCCAGCAGTGGGGGACAGGGGTGGGCT. As protein: CASSGGQGWA. The whole CDR3 protein reads CASSGGQGWAEQFF.